These 26 T cell receptor beta chains came from one sample sequenced in a study of blood T cell repertoires in COVID-19. Libraries were prepared by immunoSEQ multiplex PCR; TCRdb keeps only in-frame clonotypes and omits some of them. Among under 200,000 clones listed, about nine tenths were seen once. The sample taken for sequencing was peripheral blood. The source of these receptors is a man aged 18 to 35 with active or convalescent COVID-19.

This clone was recorded only once. The chain has TRBV2 and TRBJ1-5; possibly TRBD1 for D (6 bases). The CDR3 has 15 residues. V lost 2 bases and J lost 3, with 11 bases in between. Germline loops: CDR1 SNHLY, CDR2 FYNNEI. The CDR3 DNA follows: TGTGCCAGCAGTGAACTTGGGACACACAATCAGCCCCAGCATTTT. Translation: CASSELGTHNQPQHF.

The rearrangement links TRBV7-9 to TRBJ2-1; maybe TRBD2 (5 bases). Between the trimmed V and J ends, which lost 2 bases and 7 bases, there was a span of 6 bases. CDR1 is SEHNR and CDR2 is FQNEAQ in the germline V gene (reference sequence). CDR3 length equals 12 residues. The CDR3 DNA reads as TGTGCCAGCAGCTTAAGAGGGAATGAGCAGTTCTTC. It specifies CASSLRGNEQFF.

V and J are TRBV7-3 and TRBJ2-7; TRBD2 agrees at 11 bases. Germline V CDR1 and CDR2: SGHTA, FQGTGA. The V gene end was trimmed by 5 bases and the J gene end by 4 bases; junction bases not matched to a gene: 10. The CDR3 is 16 amino acids. The CDR3 DNA reads TGTGCCAGCAGCCCGACACCGGGACTAGCGGTATACGAGCAGTACTTC. This gives the protein CASSPTPGLAVYEQYF.

The CDR3 DNA reads as TGTGCCAGCAGCTCTCGGTTTGGGAGGCACGCAGATACGCAGTATTTT. Translating gives CASSSRFGRHADTQYF. The chain is built from TRBV5-8 and TRBJ2-3; D possibly corresponds to TRBD2 (6 bases). V lost 3 bases and J 4 bases, leaving 18 bases between the germline ends. The CDR3 totals 16 residues. Germline lookup yields CDR1 SGHTS and CDR2 YDEGEE. Full variable domain (remainder filled in from reference TRBV5-8 and TRBJ2-3): EAGVTQSPTHLIKTRGQQATLRCSPISGHTSVYWYQQALGLGLQFLLWYDEGEERNRGNFPPRFSGRQFPNYSSELNVNALELEDSALYLCASSSRFGRHADTQYFGPGTRLTVL.

The chain joins TRBV4-1 to TRBJ1-1, with 10 bases that match TRBD1. The CDR3 is 17 amino acids. Germline V gene sequence: CDR1 MGHRA, CDR2 YSYEKL. Trimming removed 0 bases from V and 1 base from J; junction bases left unmatched: 5. The CDR3 DNA is TGCGCCAGCAGCCAAGATAGGCGACAGGGGGCGAACACTGAAGCTTTCTTT. Amino acid sequence: CASSQDRRQGANTEAFF.

The J gene is TRBJ1-5, the V gene TRBV24-1; the match to TRBD1 covers 8 bases. V lost 5 bases, J lost 5 bases, and 7 bases stayed unmatched. Germline CDR1 and CDR2: KGHDR and SFDVKD. The length of the CDR3 is 15 residues. The CDR3 loop is CATSGGQVRDQPQHF. CDR3 bases: TGTGCCACCAGTGGGGGACAGGTTCGGGATCAGCCCCAGCATTTT.

This chain links TRBV6-6 with TRBJ1-6; D is unclear. CDR1 is MNHNY, CDR2 SVGAGI, per germline (reference sequence). The CDR3 is 12 amino acids. The germline V and J ends were trimmed by 2 bases and 15 bases, with 11 bases remaining between them. CDR3 loop: CASSYKEPLLHF. The CDR3 DNA reads TGTGCCAGCAGTTACAAGGAGCCTCTCCTCCACTTT.

The chain uses TRBV7-9 and TRBJ2-7; TRBD2 matches at 7 bases. Trimming at V came to 7 bases and at J to 0 bases, leaving 9 bases not matched to a gene. The CDR3 has 15 residues. Germline CDR1 is SEHNR and CDR2 is FQNEAQ (reference sequence). CDR3 bases: TGTGCCAGCAACGAAGAAGGGGACTACTCCTACGAGCAGTACTTC. This translates into CASNEEGDYSYEQYF.

This clone was recorded a few times. The V gene is TRBV29-1, the J gene TRBJ2-2; D is perhaps TRBD1 (5 bases). Per the germline V gene, CDR1 is SQVTM and CDR2 is ANQGSEA. V dropped 7 bases and J dropped 0 bases, with 9 bases sitting between them. This CDR3 is 13 amino acids long. CDR3 loop: CSGQGSNTGELFF. The CDR3 DNA reads TGCAGCGGGCAGGGTTCGAACACCGGGGAGCTGTTTTTT.

The chain links TRBV5-1 to TRBJ1-2; D gene unclear. The germline V and J ends were trimmed by 0 bases and 0 bases, with 12 bases remaining between them. Germline V gene data show CDR1 as SGHRS and CDR2 as YFSETQ. The CDR3 contains 16 residues. As DNA, the CDR3 is TGCGCCAGCAGCTTGGTGTCAGGCCCTACTAACTATGGCTACACCTTC. It is translated as CASSLVSGPTNYGYTF.

The chain carries TRBV6-2 or TRBV6-3 and TRBJ2-5, with TRBD2 matching 7 bases. This CDR3 region has 15 residues. CDR1 and CDR2 (germline): MNHEY, SVGEGT. Losses at the gene ends were 2 bases for V and 1 base for J; bases not matched to a gene: 4. DNA for the CDR3: TGTGCCAGCAGTTACAAGCGGGGACTCCAAGAGACCCAGTACTTC. It codes for CASSYKRGLQETQYF.

CDR3 amino acids: CASSLLAGTHYEQYF. For the CDR3, the DNA is TGTGCCAGCAGCTTACTTGCAGGGACACACTACGAGCAGTACTTC. This chain links TRBV11-3 with TRBJ2-7, with D tentatively TRBD1 (6 bases). Germline loops: CDR1 SGHNT, CDR2 YENEEA. Trimming stripped 2 bases from V and 3 bases from J, with 14 bases between. The CDR3 is made up of 15 amino acids.

This clone is a singleton in its sample. This chain connects TRBV23-1 to TRBJ1-2; the match to TRBD1 covers 7 bases. TRBV23-1 is annotated as an ORF whose role is uncertain. The junction had 14 bases not matched to a gene; V was cut back by 4 bases and J by 3 bases. This CDR3 is built from 17 residues. CDR3 residues: CASSPALAGQEHYGYTF. The CDR3 DNA follows: TGCGCCAGCAGTCCCGCCTTGGCCGGACAGGAGCACTATGGCTACACCTTC.

The V call is TRBV5-6, the J call TRBJ2-1; D is unclear. Germline loops: CDR1 SGHDT, CDR2 YYEEEE. The CDR3 has 15 residues. V was shortened by 4 bases and J by 8 bases, with 19 bases between the two germline ends. The CDR3, as DNA: TGTGCCAGCAGCCTGTATGTCCCCCTAGGAGATGAGCAGTTCTTC. This codes for CASSLYVPLGDEQFF.

This clone appeared once. V usage is TRBV19 and J usage is TRBJ1-2; no clear D gene. Trimming removed 5 bases at V and 3 bases at J, with 7 bases between. Germline-derived CDR1 and CDR2 are LNHDA and SQIVND (reference sequence). The CDR3 is made up of 12 amino acids. CDR3 amino acids: CASSGQDYGYTF. DNA for the CDR3: TGTGCCAGTAGTGGGCAGGACTATGGCTACACCTTC.

V is TRBV27 and J is TRBJ2-7, with a weak D call TRBD1 (6 bases). The germline V gene encodes CDR1 MNHEY and CDR2 SMNVEV (reference sequence). The ends were cut back, 6 bases at V and 0 bases at J, with 15 bases in the middle. The CDR3 is 15 amino acids. CDR3 in DNA: TGTGCCAGCAGACTTCGGGGACACAACTCCTACGAGCAGTACTTC. As protein: CASRLRGHNSYEQYF.

The rearrangement uses TRBV19 and TRBJ1-4; D remains ambiguous. This CDR3 has 11 residues. Per germline, CDR1 LNHDA and CDR2 SQIVND (reference sequence). Trimming took off 9 bases at V and 6 bases at J, with 8 bases between the two ends. CDR3 residues: CASEVDEKLFF. The CDR3 DNA follows: TGTGCCAGCGAGGTGGATGAAAAACTGTTTTTT. Full variable domain (outside the CDR3, taken from reference TRBV19 and TRBJ1-4): DGGITQSPKYLFRKEGQNVTLSCEQNLNHDAMYWYRQDPGQGLRLIYYSQIVNDFQKGDIAEGYSVSREKKESFPLTVTSAQKNPTAFYLCASEVDEKLFFGSGTQLSVL.

The rearrangement joins TRBV7-2 to TRBJ2-7; 10 bases align to TRBD2. CDR1 and CDR2 (germline): SGHTA, FQGNSA. CDR3 length: 16 amino acids. J lost 3 bases, V lost 5 bases, and 10 bases had no gene match. CDR3 sequence reads: CASSHGLAEGLYEQYF. Here the CDR3 DNA reads TGTGCCAGCAGCCATGGACTAGCGGAGGGTCTCTACGAGCAGTACTTC. Based on the CDR3 plus reference TRBV7-2 and TRBJ2-7, the full variable domain is GAGVSQSPSNKVTEKGKDVELRCDPISGHTALYWYRQSLGQGLEFLIYFQGNSAPDKSGLPSDRFSAERTGGSVSTLTIQRTQQEDSAVYLCASSHGLAEGLYEQYFGPGTRLTVT.

This clone was counted a few times. The J gene is TRBJ2-5, the V gene TRBV2, with 7 bases aligning to TRBD1. The CDR3 is made up of 14 amino acids. V shed 8 bases, J shed 4 bases, and the junction held 10 bases outside the gene matches. Looked up from germline, CDR1 is SNHLY and CDR2 is FYNNEI. The CDR3: CASFVGGALETQYF. In nucleotides, the CDR3 is TGTGCCAGCTTTGTAGGGGGCGCCTTAGAGACCCAGTACTTC.

The chain joins TRBV6-5 to TRBJ1-3, with D unclear. Germline lookup yields CDR1 MNHEY and CDR2 SVGAGI. Deletions cut 0 bases from V and 3 bases from J, with 6 bases between. There are 14 residues in the CDR3. The CDR3 nucleotides read TGTGCCAGCAGTTACTCACACAGTGGAAACACCATATATTTT. As protein: CASSYSHSGNTIYF.

V is TRBV29-1 and J is TRBJ2-7; TRBD1 matches 7 bases. The CDR3 runs 12 residues. The J segment lost 7 bases and the V segment lost 1 base, leaving 4 bases of the junction unmatched. CDR1 and CDR2 from the germline V gene are SQVTM and ANQGSEA. As DNA, the CDR3 is TGCAGCGTTGAAGTCGGCAGGGGGGAGCAGTACTTC. The encoded protein is CSVEVGRGEQYF.

V and J are TRBV2 and TRBJ1-1; no firm D call. The CDR3 consists of 12 residues. V lost 2 bases and J lost 10, with 11 bases in between. CDR1 is SNHLY, CDR2 FYNNEI, per germline. The CDR3 nucleotides are TGTGCCAGCAGTGAACTAACGGGGTTAGCTTTCTTT. As protein: CASSELTGLAFF. Complete variable domain (other parts from reference TRBV2 and TRBJ1-1): EPEVTQTPSHQVTQMGQEVILRCVPISNHLYFYWYRQILGQKVEFLVSFYNNEISEKSEIFDDQFSVERPDGSNFTLKIRSTKLEDSAMYFCASSELTGLAFFGQGTRLTVV.

The chain links TRBV29-1 to TRBJ2-7; 7 bases fit TRBD1. The CDR3 loop spans 12 amino acids. The junction had 4 bases not matched to a gene; V was cut back by 6 bases and J by 2 bases. Germline V gene sequence: CDR1 SQVTM, CDR2 ANQGSEA. CDR3 bases: TGCAGCGTCAGGGACAGCACCTACGAGCAGTACTTC. This gives the protein CSVRDSTYEQYF.

The J gene is TRBJ2-2, the V gene TRBV5-1, with 7 nucleotides matching TRBD1. Germline CDR1 and CDR2: SGHRS and YFSETQ. The CDR3 is 17 residues long. The ends lost 4 bases at V and 6 bases at J; junction bases unmatched: 15. The CDR3 here is CASSILNAGGKSGELFF. CDR3 bases: TGCGCCAGCAGCATATTAAACGCAGGGGGAAAGTCCGGGGAGCTGTTTTTT. Looking up the rest from reference TRBV5-1 and TRBJ2-2 gives the full variable domain: KAGVTQTPRYLIKTRGQQVTLSCSPISGHRSVSWYQQTPGQGLQFLFEYFSETQRNKGNFPGRFSGRQFSNSRSEMNVSTLELGDSALYLCASSILNAGGKSGELFFGEGSRLTVL.

The chain is built from TRBV5-1 and TRBJ2-5; 10 nucleotides align to TRBD2. After removal of 3 bases from V and 0 bases from J, the junction contained 8 bases not matched to a gene. Germline values: CDR1 SGHRS, CDR2 YFSETQ. The CDR3 has 17 residues. The CDR3 loop is CASSSHSSGGYQETQYF. CDR3 nucleotide sequence: TGCGCCAGCAGCTCTCATTCTAGCGGGGGTTACCAAGAGACCCAGTACTTC.

This chain uses TRBV7-9 with TRBJ2-7, with D perhaps TRBD1 (6 bases). The ends were cut back, 4 bases at V and 4 bases at J, with 14 bases in the middle. Per germline, CDR1 SEHNR and CDR2 FQNEAQ (reference sequence). This CDR3 comprises 14 residues. The CDR3 DNA is TGTGCCAGCAGCTCGACAGGACCCCGATACGAGCAGTACTTC. Translated: CASSSTGPRYEQYF.